Here is one T cell receptor (beta chain) with its context. Its antigen is currently unknown. TCRdb keeps only in-frame clones here, not all; method: immunoSEQ multiplex PCR. The table includes some 150,000 clones, roughly 94% detected once. The data are from a study of T cell responses to AZD1222 COVID-19 vaccine. About the study: Second-dose timings of about 4 or about 12 weeks were pooled.

Study conclusions and caveats: Per reports, nearly half of all spike-specific TCRs target regions that are unmutated in variants. Clonal diversity may have been underestimated in mostly white British donors.

CDR1 and CDR2 (germline): SGHAT, FQNNGV. The CDR3 covers 13 residues. V lost 3 bases and J lost 6, with 12 bases in between. The chain combines TRBV11-2 with TRBJ2-7, with D possibly being TRBD1 or TRBD2 (5 bases each). Sequenced material: peripheral blood, taken on day 0 of AZD1222 vaccination. The TCR sequence derives from an adult in good health. CDR3 DNA: TGTGCCAGCAGCTTGGGGGAAGGGACCGAGCAGTACGTC. Protein sequence: CASSLGEGTEQYV.